This TCR beta chain was observed in a study of cytomegalovirus exposure and HLA in healthy donors. Study results and caveats: The CMV antigen specificity of a few CMV-associated chains was confirmed through in vitro analysis.

PCR primers comprised 60 Vbeta and 13 Jbeta primers. Assay used: immunoSEQ multiplex PCR; TCRdb lists only in-frame clones, some missing. The sample yields 100,000 or so clones, 78% seen once. This clone was detected only a few times. The antigen is unknown. Per germline, CDR1 MDHEN and CDR2 SYDVKM. The V end lost 3 bases, the J end lost 2 bases, and 5 bases lay between the germline ends. The CDR3 is 13 residues long. The V and J genes are TRBV28 and TRBJ2-1; D is possibly TRBD2 (5 bases). This TCR came from a man younger than 45 in good health and CMV-seronegative. The sample comprised PBMCs. The CDR3 DNA reads as TGTGCCAGCAGTTTCGGGACCTACAATGAGCAGTTCTTC. Translated: CASSFGTYNEQFF.